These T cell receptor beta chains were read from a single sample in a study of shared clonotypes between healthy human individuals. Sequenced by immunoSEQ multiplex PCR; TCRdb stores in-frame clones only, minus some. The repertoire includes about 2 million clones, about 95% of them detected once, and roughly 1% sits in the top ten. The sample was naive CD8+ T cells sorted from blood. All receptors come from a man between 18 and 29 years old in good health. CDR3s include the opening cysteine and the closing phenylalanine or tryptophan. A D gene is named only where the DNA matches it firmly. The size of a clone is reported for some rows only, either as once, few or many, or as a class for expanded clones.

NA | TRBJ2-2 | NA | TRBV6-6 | TGTGCCAGCGGGGCTGAGGGCGGGGAGCTGTTTTTT | CASGAEGGELFF
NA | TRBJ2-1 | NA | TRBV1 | TGCACCAGCACCCAAGGGTTCTGGACCAAGGGTAATGAGCAGTTCTTC | CTSTQGFWTKGNEQFF
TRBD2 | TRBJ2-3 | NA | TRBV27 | TGTGCCAGCAGGGGAACGGGACTAGCGGGAGGCACAGATACGCAGTATTTT | CASRGTGLAGGTDTQYF
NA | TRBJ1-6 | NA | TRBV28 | TGTGCCAGCAGTACGGTGGACAGCCAGAATTCACCCCTCCACTTT | CASSTVDSQNSPLHF
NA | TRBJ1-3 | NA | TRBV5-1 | TGCGCCAGCAGCGGGACCTCTGGAAACACCATATATTTT | CASSGTSGNTIYF
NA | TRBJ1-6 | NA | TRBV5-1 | TGCGCCAGCCGGGGACGTCCCCACTCTAATTCACCCCTCCACTTT | CASRGRPHSNSPLHF
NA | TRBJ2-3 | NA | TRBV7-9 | TGTGCCAGCCAGCCCCGTGGGAGGACCCCAGATACGCAGTATTTT | CASQPRGRTPDTQYF
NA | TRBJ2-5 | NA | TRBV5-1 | TGCGCCAGCAGCCAGCGGACAGAAGAGACCCAGTACTTC | CASSQRTEETQYF
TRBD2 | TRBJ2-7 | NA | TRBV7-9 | TGTGCCAGCAGCGGAAGCGGGACTTCCTACGAGCAGTACTTC | CASSGSGTSYEQYF
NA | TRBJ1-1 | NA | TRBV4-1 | TGCGCCAGCAGCCAAGCAAAGGGGGATGCGAACACTGAAGCTTTCTTT | CASSQAKGDANTEAFF
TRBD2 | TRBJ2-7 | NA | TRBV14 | TGTGCCAGCAGCCAATGGTACAGCGGGGGTTTTAACGAGCAGTACTTC | CASSQWYSGGFNEQYF
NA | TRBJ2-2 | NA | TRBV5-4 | TGTGCCAGCAGCTTGACCGGGGCCGGGGAGCTGTTTTTT | CASSLTGAGELFF
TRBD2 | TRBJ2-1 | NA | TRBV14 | TGTGCCAGCAGCCATATAGCGGGAGGGCCGGTTCATGAGCAGTTCTTC | CASSHIAGGPVHEQFF
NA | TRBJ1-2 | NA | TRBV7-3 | TGTGCCAGCAGCTTAGGGGACTATGGCTACACCTTC | CASSLGDYGYTF
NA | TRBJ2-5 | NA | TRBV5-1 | TGCGCCAGCAGCTTATTGGAGGCACCGTACCAAGAGACCCAGTACTTC | CASSLLEAPYQETQYF
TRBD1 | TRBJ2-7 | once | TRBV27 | TGTGCCAGCAGTATTCGGGACAGCTCCTACGAGCAGTACTTC | CASSIRDSSYEQYF
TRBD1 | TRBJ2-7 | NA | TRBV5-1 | TGCGCCAGCAGCCCGGGGACAGGGGAAGGGCAGTACTTC | CASSPGTGEGQYF